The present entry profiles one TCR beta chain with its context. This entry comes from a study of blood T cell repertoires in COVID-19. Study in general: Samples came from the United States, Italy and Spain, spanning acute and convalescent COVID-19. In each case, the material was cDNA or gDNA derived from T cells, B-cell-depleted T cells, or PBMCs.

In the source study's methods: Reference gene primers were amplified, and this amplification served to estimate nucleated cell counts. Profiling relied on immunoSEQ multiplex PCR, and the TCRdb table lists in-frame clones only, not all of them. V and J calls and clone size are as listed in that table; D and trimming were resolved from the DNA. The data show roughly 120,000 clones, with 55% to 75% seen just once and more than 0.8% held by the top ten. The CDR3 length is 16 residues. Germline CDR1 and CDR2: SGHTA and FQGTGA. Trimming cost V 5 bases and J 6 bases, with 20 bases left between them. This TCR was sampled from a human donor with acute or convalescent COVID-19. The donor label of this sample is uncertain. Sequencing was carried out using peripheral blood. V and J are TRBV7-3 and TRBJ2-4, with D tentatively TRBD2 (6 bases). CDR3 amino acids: CASSAGGSGLGNIQYF. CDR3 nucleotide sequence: TGTGCCAGCAGCGCCGGGGGTTCCGGCCTCGGAAACATTCAGTACTTC.